This TCR beta chain was documented in a study of cytomegalovirus exposure and HLA in healthy donors. The wider study: Early released data comprised tens of millions of unique TCRs from HLA-typed donors. Study results and limitations: Many donors carried some public TCRs, although rarity characterized most TCR sequences. Listed as cytomegalovirus-associated were 150 to 200 TCR beta chains.

Although they were nominally healthy when sampled, donors likely had unrecorded immune exposures. On this clone itself: What it binds is not known.

V was clipped by 6 bases and J by 5 bases; unmatched bases: 9. This CDR3 has 14 amino acids. Germline lookup yields CDR1 SNHLY and CDR2 FYNNEI. 13 Jbeta primers and 60 Vbeta primers were used for the PCR. Assay: immunoSEQ multiplex PCR; the TCRdb copy retains only in-frame clones and omits some. The table has about 130,000 clones, 73% seen once. Material: PBMCs. This receptor was obtained from a man in his fifties or sixties in good health and CMV-seropositive. V and J are TRBV2 and TRBJ2-5, with 7 nucleotides matching TRBD2. CDR3 sequence: CASSPLTSSETQYF. The DNA for the CDR3 is TGTGCCAGCAGCCCCCTGACTAGCTCGGAGACCCAGTACTTC. Full variable domain (remainder filled in from reference TRBV2 and TRBJ2-5): EPEVTQTPSHQVTQMGQEVILRCVPISNHLYFYWYRQILGQKVEFLVSFYNNEISEKSEIFDDQFSVERPDGSNFTLKIRSTKLEDSAMYFCASSPLTSSETQYFGPGTRLLVL.